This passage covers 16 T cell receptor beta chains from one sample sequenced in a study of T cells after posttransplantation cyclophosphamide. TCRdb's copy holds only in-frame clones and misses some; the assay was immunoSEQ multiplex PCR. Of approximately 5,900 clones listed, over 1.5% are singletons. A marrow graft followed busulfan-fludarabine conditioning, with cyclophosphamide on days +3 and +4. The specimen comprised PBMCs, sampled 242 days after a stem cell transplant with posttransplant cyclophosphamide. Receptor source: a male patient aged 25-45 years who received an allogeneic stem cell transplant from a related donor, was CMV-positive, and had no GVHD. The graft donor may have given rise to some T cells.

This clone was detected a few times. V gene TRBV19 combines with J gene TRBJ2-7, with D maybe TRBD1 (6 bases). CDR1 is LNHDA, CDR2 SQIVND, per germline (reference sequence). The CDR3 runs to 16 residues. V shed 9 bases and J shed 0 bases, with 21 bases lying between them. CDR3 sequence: CASSERRTVRSYEQYF. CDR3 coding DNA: TGTGCCAGCTCCGAGAGGCGGACAGTCCGCTCCTACGAGCAGTACTTC.

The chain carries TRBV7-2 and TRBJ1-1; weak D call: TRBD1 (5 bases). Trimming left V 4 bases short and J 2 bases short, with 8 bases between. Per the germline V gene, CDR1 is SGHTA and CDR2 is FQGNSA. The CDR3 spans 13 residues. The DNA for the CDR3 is TGTGCCAGCAGCTGGACATCTAACACTGAAGCTTTCTTT. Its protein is CASSWTSNTEAFF.

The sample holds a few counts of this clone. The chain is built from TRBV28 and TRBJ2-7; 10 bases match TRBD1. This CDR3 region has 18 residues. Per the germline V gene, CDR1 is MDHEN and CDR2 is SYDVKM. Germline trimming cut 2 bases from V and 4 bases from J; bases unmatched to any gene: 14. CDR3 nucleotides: TGTGCCAGCAGTTTAGTGCGTAGGGGGACAGGGGAAAGGTACGAGCAGTACTTC. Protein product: CASSLVRRGTGERYEQYF.

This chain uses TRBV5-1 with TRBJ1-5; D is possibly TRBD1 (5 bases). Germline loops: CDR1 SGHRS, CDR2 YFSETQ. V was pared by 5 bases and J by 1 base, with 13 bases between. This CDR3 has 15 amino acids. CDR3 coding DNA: TGCGCCAGCAGGGACGGGACTCAGAGCAATCAGCCCCAGCATTTT. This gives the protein CASRDGTQSNQPQHF.

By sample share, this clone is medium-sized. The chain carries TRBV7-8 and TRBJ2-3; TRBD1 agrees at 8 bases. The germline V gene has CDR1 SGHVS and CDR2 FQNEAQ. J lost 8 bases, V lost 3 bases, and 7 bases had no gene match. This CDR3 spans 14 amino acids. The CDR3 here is CASSLGQAFSTQYF. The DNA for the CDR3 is TGTGCCAGCAGCTTGGGACAGGCATTCTCTACGCAGTATTTT.

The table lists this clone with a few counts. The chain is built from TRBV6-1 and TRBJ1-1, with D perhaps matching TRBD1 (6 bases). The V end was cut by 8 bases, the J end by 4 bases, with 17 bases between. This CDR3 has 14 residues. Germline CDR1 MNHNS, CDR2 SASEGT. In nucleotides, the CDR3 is TGTGCCAGCGCTGACTACAGGGTCTCCACTGAAGCTTTCTTT. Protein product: CASADYRVSTEAFF.

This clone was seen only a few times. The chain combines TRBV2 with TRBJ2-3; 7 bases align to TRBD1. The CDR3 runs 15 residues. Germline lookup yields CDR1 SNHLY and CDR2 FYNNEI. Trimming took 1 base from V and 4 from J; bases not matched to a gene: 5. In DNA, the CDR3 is TGTGCCAGCAGTGAAGGGGTAGGGGGCGCAGATACGCAGTATTTT. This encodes CASSEGVGGADTQYF.

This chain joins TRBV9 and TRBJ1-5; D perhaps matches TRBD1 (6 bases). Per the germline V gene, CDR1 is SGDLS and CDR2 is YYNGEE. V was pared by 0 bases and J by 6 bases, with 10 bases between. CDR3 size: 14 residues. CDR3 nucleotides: TGTGCCAGCAGCGTAGGGGACACATCTCAGCCCCAGCATTTT. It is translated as CASSVGDTSQPQHF.

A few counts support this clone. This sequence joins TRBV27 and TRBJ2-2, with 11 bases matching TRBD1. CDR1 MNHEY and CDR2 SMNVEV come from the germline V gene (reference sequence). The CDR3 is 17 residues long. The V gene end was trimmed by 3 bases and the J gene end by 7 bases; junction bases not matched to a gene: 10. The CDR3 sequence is CASSLVRTGGGFGELFF. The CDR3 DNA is TGTGCCAGCAGTTTGGTCAGGACAGGGGGCGGGTTCGGGGAGCTGTTTTTT.

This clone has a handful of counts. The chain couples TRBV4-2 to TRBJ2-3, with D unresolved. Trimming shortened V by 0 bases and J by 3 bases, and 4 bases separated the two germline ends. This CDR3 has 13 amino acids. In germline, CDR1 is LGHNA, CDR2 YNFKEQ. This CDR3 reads CASSQDQTDTQYF. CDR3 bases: TGTGCCAGCAGCCAAGATCAGACAGATACGCAGTATTTT.

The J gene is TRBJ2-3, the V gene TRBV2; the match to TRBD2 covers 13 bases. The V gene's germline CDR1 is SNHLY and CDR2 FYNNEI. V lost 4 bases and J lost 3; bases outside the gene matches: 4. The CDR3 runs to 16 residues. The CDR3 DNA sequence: TGTGCCAGCAGTGGACTAGCGGGGGGTTTTACAGATACGCAGTATTTT. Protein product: CASSGLAGGFTDTQYF.

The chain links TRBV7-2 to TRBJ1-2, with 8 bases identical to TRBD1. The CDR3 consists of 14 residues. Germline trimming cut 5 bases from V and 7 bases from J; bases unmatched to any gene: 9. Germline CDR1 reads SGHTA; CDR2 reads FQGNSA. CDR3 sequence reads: CASSGNRGWSGYTF. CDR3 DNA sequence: TGTGCCAGCAGCGGGAACAGGGGGTGGAGTGGCTACACCTTC.

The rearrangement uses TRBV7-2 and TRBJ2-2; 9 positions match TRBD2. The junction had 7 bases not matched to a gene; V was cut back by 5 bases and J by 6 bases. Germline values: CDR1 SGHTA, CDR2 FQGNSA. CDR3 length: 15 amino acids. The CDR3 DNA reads TGTGCCAGCAGCCTGGGACTAGCAAGGCCCGGGGAGCTGTTTTTT. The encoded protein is CASSLGLARPGELFF.

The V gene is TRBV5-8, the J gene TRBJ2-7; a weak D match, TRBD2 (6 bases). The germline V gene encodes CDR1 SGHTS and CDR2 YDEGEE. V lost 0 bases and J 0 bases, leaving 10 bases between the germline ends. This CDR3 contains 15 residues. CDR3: CASSLVGGSSYEQYF. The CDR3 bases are TGTGCCAGCAGCTTGGTGGGGGGATCCTCCTACGAGCAGTACTTC. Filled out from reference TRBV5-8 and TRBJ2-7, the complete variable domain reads EAGVTQSPTHLIKTRGQQATLRCSPISGHTSVYWYQQALGLGLQFLLWYDEGEERNRGNFPPRFSGRQFPNYSSELNVNALELEDSALYLCASSLVGGSSYEQYFGPGTRLTVT.

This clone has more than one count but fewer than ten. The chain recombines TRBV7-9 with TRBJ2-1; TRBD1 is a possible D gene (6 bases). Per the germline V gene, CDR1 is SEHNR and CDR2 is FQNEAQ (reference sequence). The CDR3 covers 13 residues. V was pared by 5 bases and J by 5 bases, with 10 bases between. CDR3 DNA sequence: TGTGCCAGCAGCCAGGGGTCTCACAATGAGCAGTTCTTC. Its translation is CASSQGSHNEQFF. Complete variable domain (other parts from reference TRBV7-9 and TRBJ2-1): DTGVSQNPRHKITKRGQNVTFRCDPISEHNRLYWYRQTLGQGPEFLTYFQNEAQLEKSRLLSDRFSAERPKGSFSTLEIQRTEQGDSAMYLCASSQGSHNEQFFGPGTRLTVL.

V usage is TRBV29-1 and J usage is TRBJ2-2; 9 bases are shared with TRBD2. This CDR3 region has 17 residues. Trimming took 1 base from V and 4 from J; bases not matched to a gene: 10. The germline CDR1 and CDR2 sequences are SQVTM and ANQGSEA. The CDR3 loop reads CSVEGHQAGGRTGELFF. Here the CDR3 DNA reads TGCAGCGTTGAAGGACACCAAGCGGGGGGCCGCACCGGGGAGCTGTTTTTT.